This T cell receptor (beta chain) was sequenced for a study of T cells after posttransplantation cyclophosphamide. Regarding the study as a whole: Recipient CMV seropositivity and CMV reactivation strongly tracked TRB clonality. TRB overlap between skin or GI tissue T cells and blood was limited. Donor-recipient repertoire similarity was low at 1-2 months, rising over year one.

Clones were read by immunoSEQ multiplex PCR, and TCRdb kept only the in-frame ones, dropping some. Listed for the sample are fewer than 40,000 clones, none seen a single time. The related graft donor's blood sample was taken on the day of bone marrow donation. This clone was counted many times. Its antigen is unknown. There are 13 residues in the CDR3. V was pared by 7 bases and J by 7 bases, with 16 bases between. Germline V gene sequence: CDR1 SNHLY, CDR2 FYNNEI. The rearrangement links TRBV2 to TRBJ1-2, with D maybe TRBD1 (5 bases). This receptor was obtained from a woman between 45 and 65 years old in good health and a related stem cell transplant donor. The specimen sequenced was PBMCs. The CDR3 DNA sequence: TGTGCCAGCACCGCTCAGGGAATGGGTGGCTACACCTTC. This codes for CASTAQGMGGYTF.